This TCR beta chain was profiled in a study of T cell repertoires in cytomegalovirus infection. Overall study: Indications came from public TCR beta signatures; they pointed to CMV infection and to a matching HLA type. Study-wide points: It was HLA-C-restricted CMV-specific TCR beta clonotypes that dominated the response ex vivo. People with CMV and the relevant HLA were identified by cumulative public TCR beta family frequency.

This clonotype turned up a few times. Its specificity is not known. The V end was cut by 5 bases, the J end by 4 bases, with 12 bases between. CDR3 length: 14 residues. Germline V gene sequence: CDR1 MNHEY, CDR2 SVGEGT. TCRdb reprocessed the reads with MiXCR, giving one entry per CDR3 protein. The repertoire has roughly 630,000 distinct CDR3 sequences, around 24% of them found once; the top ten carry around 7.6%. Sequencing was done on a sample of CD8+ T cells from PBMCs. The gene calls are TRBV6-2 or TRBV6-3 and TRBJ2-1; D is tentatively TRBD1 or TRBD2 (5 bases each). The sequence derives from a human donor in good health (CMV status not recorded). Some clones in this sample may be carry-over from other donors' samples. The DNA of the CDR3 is TGTGCCAGCAGTACCAGGGACGGTTACAATGAGCAGTTCTTC. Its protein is CASSTRDGYNEQFF.